This T cell receptor (beta chain) was captured in a study of T-cell memory formation after mild COVID-19. TCRdb re-derived calls from the 5' RACE reads in MiXCR, one entry per CDR3 protein. The data show 120,000 to 150,000 distinct CDR3 sequences, less than 20% seen once. Trimming removed 8 bases at V and 3 bases at J, with 17 bases between. The CDR3 sequence is 15 residues long. This clonotype was seen only a few times. Sequenced: PBMCs or a T cell subset sorted from them (not recorded which). The TCR sequence derives from an adult woman who had mild COVID-19 (a few samples of this study predate the infection). Cell type and time point are not known. This chain connects TRBV23-1 to TRBJ1-5, with a weak D call TRBD1 (6 bases). TRBV23-1 is marked as an open reading frame, function uncertain. The CDR3 coding sequence is TGCGCCAGCCAGGGAAGGGACACTTACAATCAGCCCCAGCATTTT. Its protein product is CASQGRDTYNQPQHF.